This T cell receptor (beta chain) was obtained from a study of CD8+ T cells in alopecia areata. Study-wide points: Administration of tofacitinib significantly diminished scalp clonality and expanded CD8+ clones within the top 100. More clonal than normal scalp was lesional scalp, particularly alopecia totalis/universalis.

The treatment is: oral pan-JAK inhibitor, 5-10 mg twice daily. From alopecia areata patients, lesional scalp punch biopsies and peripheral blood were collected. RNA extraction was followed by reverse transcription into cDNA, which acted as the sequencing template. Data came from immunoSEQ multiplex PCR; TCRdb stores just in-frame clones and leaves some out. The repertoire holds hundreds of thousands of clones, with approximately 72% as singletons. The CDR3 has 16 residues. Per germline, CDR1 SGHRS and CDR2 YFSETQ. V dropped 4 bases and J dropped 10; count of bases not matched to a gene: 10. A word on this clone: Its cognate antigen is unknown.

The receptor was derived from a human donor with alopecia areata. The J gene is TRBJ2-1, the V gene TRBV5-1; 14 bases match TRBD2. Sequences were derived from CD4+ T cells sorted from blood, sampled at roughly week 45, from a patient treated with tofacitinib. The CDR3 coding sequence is TGCGCCAGCAGCCAGATCGCGACTAGCGGGGGGGTCGAGCAGTTCTTC. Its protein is CASSQIATSGGVEQFF.